A single sample gave rise to the 15 T cell receptor beta chains below, sequenced in a study of shared clonotypes between healthy human individuals. The repertoire was sequenced with immunoSEQ multiplex PCR; TCRdb's copy has only in-frame clones and lacks some. The sample consists of more than 400,000 clones, approximately 95% of them appearing once. The source material was naive CD4+ T cells sorted from blood. Subset given: CD45RA+ positively selected. Every receptor here comes from a woman aged 30 to 39 in good health.

Comment on this clone: Other DNA sequences in the sample encode the same CDR3. V usage is TRBV10-3 and J usage is TRBJ1-3; a weak D match, TRBD1 (6 bases). CDR3 length: 15 residues. Trimming took off 2 bases at V and 0 bases at J, with 8 bases between the two ends. Per germline, CDR1 ENHRY and CDR2 SYGVKD. Here the CDR3 reads CAISEPTGSGNTIYF. DNA for the CDR3: TGTGCCATCAGTGAGCCGACAGGCTCTGGAAACACCATATATTTT.

The CDR3 DNA follows: TGTGCCAGTAGTATTTGGGGAAATGAGCAGTTCTTC. This codes for CASSIWGNEQFF. The chain has TRBV19 and TRBJ2-1; D remains unclear. This CDR3 is 12 amino acids long. Per germline, CDR1 LNHDA and CDR2 SQIVND (reference sequence). The V and J ends lost 3 bases and 7 bases respectively, with 7 bases between them.

This clone was seen only once. The rearrangement joins TRBV27 to TRBJ2-6, with D uncertain. Germline loops: CDR1 MNHEY, CDR2 SMNVEV (reference sequence). V was clipped by 3 bases and J by 4 bases, with 4 bases between them. There are 13 residues in the CDR3. As DNA, the CDR3 is TGTGCCAGCAGTTTCTGGGGGGCCAACGTCCTGACTTTC. Protein product: CASSFWGANVLTF.

This sequence joins TRBV28 and TRBJ2-4; 12 bases are a match to TRBD1. Losses at the gene ends were 3 bases for V and 7 bases for J; bases not matched to a gene: 10. Germline CDR1 reads MDHEN; CDR2 reads SYDVKM. This CDR3 spans 17 amino acids. DNA of the CDR3: TGTGCCAGCAGTTTGGGGACAGGGGGCGACCTAATGAACATTCAGTACTTC. It encodes CASSLGTGGDLMNIQYF.

This clone was seen only once. V and J are TRBV11-2 and TRBJ2-5; TRBD2 aligns across 11 bases. The J call is doubtful: the DNA matches TRBJ2-7 better. The germline gives CDR1 SGHAT, CDR2 FQNNGV. The CDR3 spans 13 residues. The CDR3 reads CASSTSGSYEQYF. In nucleotides, the CDR3 is TGTGCCAGCAGCACTAGCGGGAGTTACGAGCAGTACTTC.

The chain has TRBV7-8 and TRBJ2-5, with TRBD2 as a possible D gene (6 bases). Trimming stripped 4 bases from V and 5 bases from J, with 17 bases between. Germline V gives CDR1 SGHVS, CDR2 FQNEAQ. The CDR3 is made up of 15 amino acids. The CDR3 DNA is TGTGCCAGCAGCTCGCGCTCCCTTGGGAGGGAGACCCAGTACTTC. It is translated as CASSSRSLGRETQYF.

The V and J genes are TRBV18 and TRBJ1-5, with D hard to call. The CDR3 is made up of 15 amino acids. V lost 3 bases to trimming and J lost 7 bases, with 16 bases between them. Germline V gene sequence: CDR1 KGHSH, CDR2 LQKENI. In DNA form, the CDR3 reads TGTGCCAGCTCACCTGTGGCAGTGGAGCGCCAGCCCCAGCATTTT. This sequence encodes CASSPVAVERQPQHF.

The CDR3 spells CASSLALAFSYNEQFF. DNA for the CDR3: TGCGCCAGCAGCTTGGCACTAGCTTTTTCCTACAATGAGCAGTTCTTC. The V call is TRBV5-1, the J call TRBJ2-1; tentatively, D is TRBD2 (6 bases). Between the trimmed V and J ends, which lost 0 bases and 1 base, there was a span of 11 bases. Looked up from germline, CDR1 is SGHRS and CDR2 is YFSETQ. The CDR3 consists of 16 residues. Full variable domain (missing parts from reference TRBV5-1 and TRBJ2-1): KAGVTQTPRYLIKTRGQQVTLSCSPISGHRSVSWYQQTPGQGLQFLFEYFSETQRNKGNFPGRFSGRQFSNSRSEMNVSTLELGDSALYLCASSLALAFSYNEQFFGPGTRLTVL.

This clone was observed once. This chain connects TRBV15 to TRBJ2-5; D is ambiguous. V was shortened by 0 bases and J by 3 bases, with 8 bases between the two germline ends. Looked up from germline, CDR1 is LNHNV and CDR2 is YYDKDF (reference sequence). This CDR3 region has 14 residues. The CDR3 coding sequence is TGTGCCACCAGCAGAGACCGGACGGAAGAGACCCAGTACTTC. Protein: CATSRDRTEETQYF.

V usage is TRBV6-6 and J usage is TRBJ1-5; no firm D call. Germline-derived CDR1 and CDR2 are MNHNY and SVGAGI (reference sequence). This CDR3 region has 12 residues. The V gene lost 7 bases and the J gene lost 5 bases, with 9 bases spanning the gap. For the CDR3, the DNA is TGTGCCAGCACAGGATTTGATCAGCCCCAGCATTTT. It codes for CASTGFDQPQHF.

The rearrangement joins TRBV7-6 to TRBJ2-6; 7 bases match TRBD2. This CDR3 contains 22 residues. Looked up from germline, CDR1 is SGHVS and CDR2 is FNYEAQ. J gave up 0 bases and V 5 bases, and 22 bases lay outside the gene matches. The CDR3 DNA reads as TGTGCCAGCAGCCCCCGTTTGAGGCTAGCGGAGAAACGCCGCTCTGGGGCCAACGTCCTGACTTTC. Its translation: CASSPRLRLAEKRRSGANVLTF.

The V and J genes are TRBV18 and TRBJ1-2; D is possibly TRBD1 (5 bases). CDR3 size: 12 residues. Trimming pared 2 bases from V and 8 bases from J, leaving 9 bases between. Germline assignment: CDR1 KGHSH and CDR2 LQKENI. The CDR3 is CASSPAGGGYTF. For the CDR3, the DNA is TGTGCCAGCTCACCAGCCGGGGGGGGCTACACCTTC.

The chain joins TRBV7-3 to TRBJ2-2, with D maybe TRBD1 (5 bases). Germline V gives CDR1 SGHTA, CDR2 FQGTGA. This CDR3 spans 15 amino acids. V was pared by 4 bases and J by 1 base, with 10 bases between. In DNA form, the CDR3 reads TGTGCCAGCAGCTATTCAGGGTTGAACACCGGGGAGCTGTTTTTT. This sequence encodes CASSYSGLNTGELFF. The full variable domain, its missing parts supplied by reference TRBV7-3 and TRBJ2-2, is GAGVSQTPSNKVTEKGKYVELRCDPISGHTALYWYRQSLGQGPEFLIYFQGTGAADDSGLPNDRFFAVRPEGSVSTLKIQRTERGDSAVYLCASSYSGLNTGELFFGEGSRLTVL.

This chain joins TRBV7-9 and TRBJ2-6; D unclear. This CDR3 is built from 18 residues. Trimming stripped 1 base from V and 1 base from J, with 14 bases between. Germline assignment: CDR1 SEHNR and CDR2 FQNEAQ (reference sequence). CDR3 bases: TGTGCCAGCAGCTTAGGCCCCGTTGGCCAATCTGGGGCCAACGTCCTGACTTTC. This encodes CASSLGPVGQSGANVLTF.

This chain uses TRBV5-1 with TRBJ2-6, with 8 bases fitting TRBD1. The germline V gene has CDR1 SGHRS and CDR2 YFSETQ. V lost 3 bases and J lost 3; bases outside the gene matches: 2. The CDR3 covers 15 residues. CDR3 nucleotides: TGCGCCAGCAGCTGGACAGGGAGTGGGGCCAACGTCCTGACTTTC. Protein product: CASSWTGSGANVLTF. The complete variable domain, with remaining parts taken from reference TRBV5-1 and TRBJ2-6, reads KAGVTQTPRYLIKTRGQQVTLSCSPISGHRSVSWYQQTPGQGLQFLFEYFSETQRNKGNFPGRFSGRQFSNSRSEMNVSTLELGDSALYLCASSWTGSGANVLTFGAGSRLTVL.